The T cell receptor beta chain described here comes from a study of Ad26.COV2.S vaccination and SARS-CoV-2 variants. For the study at large: Ad26.COV2.S arm of COV1001 included the donor. Study conclusions and caveats: TCR breadth and depth estimates may have understated total T cell responses. In vaccinated individuals, spike-specific CD8+ and CD4+ T cell responses reportedly displayed substantial breadth.

Treatment meaning: roughly 19 received Ad26.COV2.S at low or high dose, single or two shots; 5 received placebo; per-sample allocation not given. Sampling happened 63 days after the first vaccine or placebo injection. A Boston donor was an adult aged 18-55 years. Comment on this clone: Its target is unknown.

Germline V gene data show CDR1 as SGHTA and CDR2 as FQGTGA. Trimming took off 4 bases at V and 5 bases at J, with 10 bases between the two ends. The CDR3 spans 13 residues. Sequencing was performed with immunoSEQ multiplex PCR; in TCRdb, only in-frame clones are kept and a portion is missing. The sample has some 300,000 clones; around 85% are singletons. This clonotype was sampled from a person between 18 and 59 years old who received the Ad26.COV2.S COVID-19 vaccine or a placebo. The rearrangement joins TRBV7-3 to TRBJ2-3; D is ambiguous. Here the sequenced sample was peripheral blood, taken in a trial of Ad26.COV2.S vaccine versus placebo. CDR3: CASSSDFKDTQYF. The CDR3 DNA is TGTGCCAGCAGCTCGGATTTTAAAGATACGCAGTATTTT.